This T cell receptor (beta chain) was identified during a study of cytomegalovirus exposure and HLA in healthy donors. Study results and limitations: Accurate predictions that matched the HLA-A and HLA-B alleles of most subjects were reportedly made from TCR beta sequences.

Researchers ran the PCR with 60 Vbeta and 13 Jbeta primers. Sequenced by immunoSEQ multiplex PCR; TCRdb stores in-frame clones only, minus some. The repertoire holds some 130,000 clones, 81% seen once, with about 0.7% in the top ten. Of note for this clone: Its specificity is not known.

Germline CDR1 and CDR2: SGHDN and FVKESK. CDR3 length: 13 amino acids. V was clipped by 5 bases and J by 7 bases, with 12 bases between them. The V and J genes are TRBV14 and TRBJ1-5; D call uncertain. The sequenced sample consisted of PBMCs. The receptor was isolated from a man aged 18-30 years in good health and CMV-seronegative. CDR3 nucleotide sequence: TGTGCCAGCAGCGAGGAGCCAGCCCAGCCCCAGCATTTT. Protein product: CASSEEPAQPQHF.